A selection of T cell receptor beta chains follows, all from one sample in a study of identical twins. MiXCR, applied by TCRdb to the 5' RACE reads, yields one record per CDR3 protein. Of roughly 720,000 distinct CDR3 sequences in the sample, around a sixth were seen once. This sample was shared with a second study, whose subject was T cells expressing NK-cell markers.

Sequenced sample: PBMCs. Every receptor here comes from a woman between 18 and 29 years old in good health. The CDR3 runs from the conserved cysteine through the conserved F or W. The D gene is left open where the match is weak. Only some rows state a clone size, as once, few, many or a class for expanded clones.

TRBV7-2,14,few,TRBJ2-7,-,CASSLEGSDYEQYF,TGTGCCAGCAGCTTAGAGGGGAGCGACTACGAGCAGTACTTC
TRBV6-5,15,-,TRBJ2-7,-,CASSFNSWGPYEQYF,TGTGCCAGCAGTTTTAACTCCTGGGGTCCCTACGAGCAGTACTTC
TRBV5-1,17,few,TRBJ2-1,TRBD2,CASSLPGLAGGKNEQFF,TGCGCCAGCAGCTTGCCCGGACTAGCGGGGGGGAAAAATGAGCAGTTCTTC
TRBV5-5,13,-,TRBJ2-7,-,CASSLAPRNEQYF,TGTGCCAGCAGCTTAGCCCCCAGAAACGAGCAGTACTTC
TRBV11-1,18,few,TRBJ2-3,TRBD2,CASSLVSRLAVSTDTQYF,TGTGCCAGCAGCTTAGTCTCCCGGCTAGCGGTTAGCACAGATACGCAGTATTTT
TRBV2,16,-,TRBJ2-2,TRBD2,CASSMLRLAATGELFF,TGTGCCAGCAGCATGCTTCGACTAGCGGCCACCGGGGAGCTGTTTTTT
TRBV20-1,13,-,TRBJ1-1,-,CSAPTTAGSEAFF,TGCAGTGCTCCTACGACAGCAGGGTCTGAAGCTTTCTTT
TRBV7-9,16,few,TRBJ2-7,-,CASSLGLDRMGREQYF,TGTGCCAGCAGCTTAGGTTTAGACAGAATGGGGCGCGAGCAGTACTTC
TRBV11-2,15,-,TRBJ2-5,-,CASSYPREYQETQYF,TGTGCCAGCAGTTACCCTCGGGAGTACCAAGAGACCCAGTACTTC
TRBV6-5,14,-,TRBJ2-2,-,CASSYPGYTGELFF,TGTGCCAGCAGTTATCCAGGGTACACCGGGGAGCTGTTTTTT
TRBV7-2,15,few,TRBJ1-5,-,CASSLARTANQPQHF,TGTGCCAGCAGCTTAGCGAGAACGGCTAATCAGCCCCAGCATTTT
TRBV20-1,16,many,TRBJ2-3,TRBD2,CSARLAGARFTDTQYF,TGCAGTGCTCGTCTCGCGGGAGCCCGGTTCACAGATACGCAGTATTTT
TRBV5-5,14,-,TRBJ2-7,TRBD1,CASSWDRGLYEQYF,TGTGCCAGCAGCTGGGACAGGGGGCTCTACGAGCAGTACTTC
TRBV18,16,-,TRBJ2-1,TRBD2,CASSLQSMTAGNEQFF,TGTGCCAGCTCACTCCAATCTATGACAGCGGGGAATGAGCAGTTCTTC
TRBV20-1,15,-,TRBJ2-1,-,CSARGGASSYNEQFF,TGCAGTGCTAGAGGGGGGGCCAGCTCCTACAATGAGCAGTTCTTC
TRBV12-3/TRBV12-4,12,-,TRBJ2-5,-,CASRDQSETQYF,TGTGCCAGCAGGGACCAGTCGGAGACCCAGTACTTC
TRBV10-3,15,few,TRBJ2-3,-,CAISEFTGGTDTQYF,TGTGCCATCAGTGAGTTCACGGGGGGCACAGATACGCAGTATTTT
TRBV6-1,15,few,TRBJ2-3,-,CASSVPGYNQDTQYF,TGTGCCAGCAGTGTCCCGGGATACAACCAGGATACGCAGTATTTT
TRBV7-9,15,few,TRBJ2-3,-,CASSTYRGSSDTQYF,TGTGCCAGCAGCACATACCGGGGCAGCAGCGATACGCAGTATTTT
TRBV9,15,few,TRBJ2-3,-,CASSVRAGAPDTQYF,TGTGCCAGCAGCGTTAGAGCGGGCGCGCCAGATACGCAGTATTTT
TRBV7-2,15,-,TRBJ2-5,-,CASSIAGLQRETQYF,TGTGCCAGCAGCATTGCGGGACTCCAGAGAGAGACCCAGTACTTC